This T cell receptor beta chain was identified in a study of T cells in Graves' hyperthyroidism and ophthalmopathy (dated by TCRdb to between 2017 and 2020). In terms of the full investigation: Peripheral blood samples were taken at initial diagnosis, before any treatment was given. To identify distinguishing TCR V-J signatures, a discovery cohort of 90 to 100 patients was used, comprising some 43 with Graves' ophthalmopathy and 57 with stable Graves' hyperthyroidism. Prospective prediction of ophthalmopathy was tested in an independent validation cohort of fewer than 20 hyperthyroidism patients and 15 to 17 patients who later progressed to ophthalmopathy. The 100 or so discovery patients were randomly split 7:3 into training and test sets. Thyroid tissue and blood T-cell repertoires from six Graves' hyperthyroidism patients were also compared in the study. After sampling, hyperthyroidism patients received methimazole starting at 30 mg daily, and ophthalmopathy patients received high-dose intravenous methylprednisolone. According to the paper, TCR Vbeta CDR3 sequencing was carried out on over 130 peripheral blood samples, which came from about 45 ophthalmopathy, approximately 72 hyperthyroidism and roughly 17 progressor patients. Overall study outcomes, separate from this receptor: Sample size was not statistically predetermined, and investigators were not blinded to group allocation. Blood samples also contained most of the expanded thyroid clonotypes (frequency above 0.001), which suggests that blood repertoires may reflect thyroid immune responses. A model built on a 13 V-J signature distinguished ophthalmopathy from stable hyperthyroidism, reaching around 90% sensitivity and about 81% specificity in cross-validation and 80%/75% in testing. In validation, the model predicted progression to ophthalmopathy with roughly 66% sensitivity and about 73% specificity, a median of approximately 6.5 months before onset.

The cysteine opens and the phenylalanine closes a CDR3 of 14 amino acids. Just CDR3 DNA is preserved here, 42 bases in frame from base 1. The germline V gene provides CDR1 MDHEN and CDR2 SYDVKM. The junction carries 15 bases between V and J, which are trimmed by 7 bases and 5 bases respectively. Stable Graves' hyperthyroidism was defined as the absence of progression to ophthalmopathy over 18 months of follow-up. Hyperthyroidism patients were newly diagnosed, had a disease duration of under 2 months, and were aged 18 to 65 years. Any patient with an uncontrolled infection, another autoimmune disease, pregnancy or lactation was excluded. Diagnoses relied on clinical symptoms, serum thyroxine and TRAb, thyroid ultrasound and orbital computed tomography. PBMCs were isolated from 10 ml of fresh peripheral blood by Ficoll-Paque density gradient centrifugation. Trizol reagent was used to extract total RNA, and RNA quality was then checked on an Agilent 2100 Bioanalyzer.

This clonotype was seen many times. Its antigen remains undetermined. No clone much larger than this one lies a single base away; base qualities are absent. TCR beta CDR3 regions were amplified from RNA transcripts. A first-round RT-PCR of the TCR CDR3 used the HTBI primer set with the Qiagen OneStep RT-PCR kit. Libraries were constructed in a second round of multiplex PCR, after which size selection and purification were carried out. The libraries were sequenced on an Illumina HiSeq2000 using paired-end 100 bp reads. The paper's data handling went like this. SOAPnuke was used to process the raw data, throwing out any read that contained adapters or uncalled bases, had a mean Phred below 15, or lacked an exact constant-primer or identifier match. COPE v1.2.5 was used to merge the high-quality paired reads, and each unique nucleotide sequence was defined as a clonotype. MiTCR v1.1 was used to align the clonotypes against IMGT TRBV, TRBD and TRBJ reference segments. The analysis included only V-J combinations with a frequency above 0.0001, which together covered approximately 99% of the repertoires. The TCS score was defined as the ratio of F50 (clonal expansion) to E x V (chaos), calculated using BLOSUM62-based TCRdist between CDR3 peptides within each V-J. Welch's t-statistics and random forest reduced around 550 V-J features to 10 to 15, which were used in a naive Bayes classifier (R e1071). Through fastp at Q25 and MiXCR, TCRdb rebuilt clones from the public reads, retaining in-frame beta chains. Each CDR3 protein appears once, grouped with its most common genes and DNA. None of the V and J calls come from the authors' own analysis; TCRdb made them. This sample is represented by roughly 400,000 distinct CDR3 sequences; just under 25% of them were singletons. The ten largest clones capture less than 85% of the sample.

This sequence uses TRBV28 and TRBJ2-4, with no reliable assignment of the D segment. The receptor comes from a man between 45 and 60 years old with Graves' hyperthyroidism. Input material: blood. The bases read TGTGCCAGCATGGGTGAAGCGATCCAAAACATTCAGTACTTC. Translated, it gives CASMGEAIQNIQYF.